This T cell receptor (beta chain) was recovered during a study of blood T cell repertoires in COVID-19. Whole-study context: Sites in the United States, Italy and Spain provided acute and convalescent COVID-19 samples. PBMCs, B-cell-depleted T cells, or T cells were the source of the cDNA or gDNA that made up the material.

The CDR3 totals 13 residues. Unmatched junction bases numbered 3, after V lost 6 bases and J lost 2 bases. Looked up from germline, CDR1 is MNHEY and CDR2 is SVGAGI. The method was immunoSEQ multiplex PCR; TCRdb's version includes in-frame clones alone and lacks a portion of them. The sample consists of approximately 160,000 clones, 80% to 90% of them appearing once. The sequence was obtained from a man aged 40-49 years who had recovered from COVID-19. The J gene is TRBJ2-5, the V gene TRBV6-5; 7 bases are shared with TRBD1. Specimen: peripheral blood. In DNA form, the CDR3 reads TGTGCCAGCAGCCCGGGACAGCAAGAGACCCAGTACTTC. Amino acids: CASSPGQQETQYF.